This TCR beta chain was obtained from a study of T cell repertoires in cytomegalovirus infection. About the study: CMV epitopes that were recently identified and HLA-C-restricted were used alongside well-studied HLA-B-restricted ones. Based on public TCR beta signatures, there were indications of CMV infection and of a matching HLA type. Findings and limits, study-wide: Cumulative public TCR beta family frequency identified CMV carriers with the relevant HLA. It was HLA-C-restricted CMV-specific TCR beta clonotypes that dominated the response ex vivo.

CDR1 is MDHEN and CDR2 is SYDVKM in the germline V gene. There are 13 residues in the CDR3. Trimming removed 6 bases from V and 4 bases from J, with 13 bases in between. Note on this clonotype: What it binds is unknown.

TCRdb recomputed calls from the reads with MiXCR, one row per CDR3 protein. The sample carries approximately 600,000 distinct CDR3 sequences, roughly 42% recorded once. Sequences were derived from cultured PBMCs, sampled from culture after CMV antigen stimulation. The receptor comes from a human donor in good health (CMV status not recorded). Some clones in this sample may be carry-over from other donors' samples. The V and J genes are TRBV28 and TRBJ2-7, with D perhaps being TRBD1 or TRBD2 (5 bases each). CDR3 residues: CASRTGPLYEQYF. CDR3 nucleotide sequence: TGTGCCAGCAGAACGGGACCGCTTTACGAGCAGTACTTC.